Following are 19 T cell receptor beta chains from one sample sequenced in a study of CD8 T cells in Susac syndrome. When the RNA was reverse transcribed, random hexamers were used with an input of roughly 0.45 to 1 ug. TCRdb called the immunoSEQ multiplex PCR reads again in MiXCR, with one record for every CDR3 protein. The sample has under 200,000 distinct CDR3 sequences, roughly 95% seen once. What was sequenced was CD4+ T cells from PBMCs. These receptors originate from a human donor with Susac syndrome.

V and J are TRBV7-2 and TRBJ2-3; no clear D gene. Trimming took 1 base from V and 2 from J, leaving 7 bases between them. Germline lookup yields CDR1 SGHTA and CDR2 FQGNSA. The CDR3 has 14 amino acids. CDR3 coding DNA: TGTGCCAGCAGCTTAGGAGGTCCCACAGATACGCAGTATTTT. It encodes CASSLGGPTDTQYF.

For the CDR3, the DNA is TGTGCCAGCAGCGGCCGGGACTACAATGAGCAGTTCTTC. Encoded protein: CASSGRDYNEQFF. The chain recombines TRBV5-4 with TRBJ2-1, with D possibly being TRBD2 (5 bases). In germline, CDR1 is SGHNT, CDR2 YYREEE (reference sequence). The CDR3 loop spans 13 amino acids. V lost 4 bases to trimming and J lost 3 bases, with 8 bases between them.

This chain links TRBV11-3 with TRBJ2-1; a weak D match, TRBD2 (6 bases). V lost 0 bases and J lost 1, with 13 bases in between. The CDR3 runs 17 residues. Germline assignment: CDR1 SGHNT and CDR2 YENEEA. CDR3 nucleotide sequence: TGTGCCAGCAGCTTAGACTCTTTAGGAGGGTCCTACAATGAGCAGTTCTTC. Translated: CASSLDSLGGSYNEQFF. The full variable domain, with the rest looked up from reference TRBV11-3 and TRBJ2-1, is EAGVVQSPRYKIIEKKQPVAFWCNPISGHNTLYWYLQNLGQGPELLIRYENEEAVDDSQLPKDRFSAERLKGVDSTLKIQPAELGDSAVYLCASSLDSLGGSYNEQFFGPGTRLTVL.

This clonotype was observed once. The rearrangement links TRBV5-1 to TRBJ2-4; the D call may be TRBD1 or TRBD2 (6 bases each). V dropped 0 bases and J dropped 5 bases, with 9 bases sitting between them. The germline gives CDR1 SGHRS, CDR2 YFSETQ. The CDR3 is 14 residues long. The CDR3 protein is CASSLGGAQNIQYF. For the CDR3, the DNA is TGCGCCAGCAGCTTGGGGGGGGCCCAAAACATTCAGTACTTC.

V and J are TRBV2 and TRBJ1-2; D gene uncertain. Germline V gives CDR1 SNHLY, CDR2 FYNNEI. The CDR3 contains 13 residues. Between the trimmed V and J ends, which lost 4 bases and 1 base, there was a span of 7 bases. DNA for the CDR3: TGTGCCAGCAGTGGACTCTTTAACTATGGCTACACCTTC. Translation: CASSGLFNYGYTF. Full variable domain (rest looked up from reference TRBV2 and TRBJ1-2): EPEVTQTPSHQVTQMGQEVILRCVPISNHLYFYWYRQILGQKVEFLVSFYNNEISEKSEIFDDQFSVERPDGSNFTLKIRSTKLEDSAMYFCASSGLFNYGYTFGSGTRLTVV.

This clonotype was observed once. The rearrangement joins TRBV6-5 to TRBJ1-1; TRBD1 agrees at 8 bases. CDR1 MNHEY and CDR2 SVGAGI come from the germline V gene. The V segment lost 7 bases and the J segment 11 bases; nucleotides outside the gene matches: 6. CDR3 size: 11 residues. CDR3 in amino acids: CASTQGAVAFF. CDR3 sequence (DNA): TGTGCCAGCACCCAGGGGGCTGTGGCTTTCTTT.

The CDR3 coding sequence is TGTGCCACCAGTGATACCGGACGGGACGACACAGATACGCAGTATTTT. This translates into CATSDTGRDDTDTQYF. The rearrangement joins TRBV24-1 to TRBJ2-3; D tentatively fits TRBD1 or TRBD2 (5 bases each). The germline CDR1 and CDR2 sequences are KGHDR and SFDVKD. The V and J ends lost 3 bases and 2 bases respectively, with 14 bases between them. The CDR3 is 16 residues long.

This clonotype was picked up one time. The gene calls are TRBV20-1 and TRBJ2-1; 8 bases map to TRBD2. V lost 4 bases, J lost 0 bases, and 5 bases stayed unmatched. Germline V gives CDR1 DFQATT, CDR2 SNEGSKA (reference sequence). The CDR3 has 15 residues. The CDR3 protein is CSATTSGSSYNEQFF. Here the CDR3 DNA reads TGCAGTGCTACCACCAGCGGGAGCTCCTACAATGAGCAGTTCTTC.

V and J are TRBV30 and TRBJ1-1, with no clear D. V lost 7 bases and J lost 6, with 12 bases in between. Germline V gene lookup returns CDR1 GTSNPN and CDR2 SVGIG (reference sequence). The CDR3 consists of 11 residues. The CDR3 nucleotides read TGTGCCTTTAAGTGGGAGGCTGAAGCTTTCTTT. The encoded protein is CAFKWEAEAFF.

The V and J genes are TRBV4-2 and TRBJ2-6; no firm D call. This CDR3 has 16 residues. Germline-derived CDR1 and CDR2 are LGHNA and YNFKEQ. V was shortened by 3 bases and J by 0 bases, with 9 bases between the two germline ends. The CDR3 DNA reads TGTGCCAGCAGCCAGACTGGCAGCTCTGGGGCCAACGTCCTGACTTTC. Protein sequence: CASSQTGSSGANVLTF.

The J gene is TRBJ1-2, the V gene TRBV5-1; D ambiguous. Germline CDR1 is SGHRS and CDR2 is YFSETQ. This CDR3 contains 14 residues. Trimming shortened V by 2 bases and J by 3 bases, and 11 bases separated the two germline ends. The CDR3 bases are TGCGCCAGCAGCTTCCGGCCCCAAGACTATGGCTACACCTTC. It yields the protein CASSFRPQDYGYTF. Supplemented by reference TRBV5-1 and TRBJ1-2, the full variable domain reads KAGVTQTPRYLIKTRGQQVTLSCSPISGHRSVSWYQQTPGQGLQFLFEYFSETQRNKGNFPGRFSGRQFSNSRSEMNVSTLELGDSALYLCASSFRPQDYGYTFGSGTRLTVV.

This clonotype showed up just a few times. The chain is built from TRBV29-1 and TRBJ1-1, with D unresolved. The CDR3 extends over 13 amino acids. V lost 7 bases, J lost 4 bases, and 16 bases lay in between. Germline CDR1 and CDR2: SQVTM and ANQGSEA. The CDR3 DNA reads as TGCAGCGCGAGACCTACTCTTCGCACTGAAGCTTTCTTT. It specifies CSARPTLRTEAFF.

The rearrangement links TRBV24-1 to TRBJ2-5; D ambiguous. The length of the CDR3 is 12 residues. The germline V gene encodes CDR1 KGHDR and CDR2 SFDVKD. Trimming removed 10 bases at V and 0 bases at J, with 8 bases between. CDR3 residues: CATMDHQETQYF. CDR3 coding DNA: TGTGCCACGATGGACCACCAAGAGACCCAGTACTTC.

V usage is TRBV4-1 and J usage is TRBJ2-6; TRBD1 matches 8 bases. The CDR3 loop spans 18 amino acids. Germline lookup yields CDR1 MGHRA and CDR2 YSYEKL. Unmatched junction bases numbered 8, after V lost 4 bases and J lost 0 bases. CDR3 protein: CASSLTGTGPSGANVLTF. DNA for the CDR3: TGCGCCAGCAGCCTTACCGGGACAGGACCCTCTGGGGCCAACGTCCTGACTTTC.

This CDR3 reads CASSSGPVQQYF. The CDR3 coding sequence is TGTGCCAGCAGCTCCGGTCCCGTGCAGCAGTACTTC. This chain joins TRBV6-5 and TRBJ2-7; D gene unclear. The ends were cut back, 6 bases at V and 8 bases at J, with 14 bases in the middle. Germline CDR1 reads MNHEY; CDR2 reads SVGAGI. CDR3 size: 12 residues.

The rearrangement links TRBV7-2 to TRBJ2-5; D may correspond to TRBD1 or TRBD2 (5 bases each). CDR1 and CDR2 (germline): SGHTA, FQGNSA. CDR3 length: 17 amino acids. Trimming pared 2 bases from V and 7 bases from J, leaving 23 bases between. The CDR3 sequence is CASSLIGAAGKFGTQYF. The CDR3 bases are TGTGCCAGCAGCTTAATCGGGGCGGCAGGGAAATTTGGGACCCAGTACTTC.

J is TRBJ1-3 and V is TRBV30; D may be TRBD1 (6 bases). Germline CDR1 is GTSNPN and CDR2 is SVGIG (reference sequence). This CDR3 has 13 residues. Trimming left V 2 bases short and J 4 bases short, with 9 bases between. The CDR3 is CAWSSGAGNTIYF. CDR3 nucleotide sequence: TGTGCCTGGAGTTCAGGGGCCGGAAACACCATATATTTT.

The V gene is TRBV2, the J gene TRBJ1-5; tentative D call: TRBD1 (5 bases). Germline-derived CDR1 and CDR2 are SNHLY and FYNNEI. Trimming removed 4 bases from V and 6 bases from J, with 13 bases in between. The CDR3 covers 14 residues. This CDR3 reads CASSGPGGFQPQHF. CDR3 in DNA: TGTGCCAGCAGTGGACCCGGGGGGTTTCAGCCCCAGCATTTT. Full variable domain (outside the CDR3, taken from reference TRBV2 and TRBJ1-5): EPEVTQTPSHQVTQMGQEVILRCVPISNHLYFYWYRQILGQKVEFLVSFYNNEISEKSEIFDDQFSVERPDGSNFTLKIRSTKLEDSAMYFCASSGPGGFQPQHFGDGTRLSIL.

V is TRBV20-1 and J is TRBJ2-7, with 8 bases matching TRBD2. J gave up 2 bases and V 6 bases, and 6 bases lay outside the gene matches. The germline CDR1 and CDR2 sequences are DFQATT and SNEGSKA (reference sequence). The CDR3 is 13 residues long. CDR3 in amino acids: CSAQRESTYEQYF. The DNA for the CDR3 is TGCAGTGCGCAGCGGGAGTCGACCTACGAGCAGTACTTC.